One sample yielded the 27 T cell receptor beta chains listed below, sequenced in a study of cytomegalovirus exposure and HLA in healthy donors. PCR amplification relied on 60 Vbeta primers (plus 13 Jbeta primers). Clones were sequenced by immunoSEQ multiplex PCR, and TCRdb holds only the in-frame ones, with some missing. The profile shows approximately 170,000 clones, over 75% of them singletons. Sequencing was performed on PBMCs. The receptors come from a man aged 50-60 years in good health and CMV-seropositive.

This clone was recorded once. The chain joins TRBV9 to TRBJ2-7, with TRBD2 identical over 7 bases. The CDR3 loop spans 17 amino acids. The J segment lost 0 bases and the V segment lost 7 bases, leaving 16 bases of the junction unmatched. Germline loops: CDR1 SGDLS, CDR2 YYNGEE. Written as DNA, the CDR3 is TGTGCCAGCCTCCTAGAAAGCCGGGACTACAGCTCCTACGAGCAGTACTTC. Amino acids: CASLLESRDYSSYEQYF.

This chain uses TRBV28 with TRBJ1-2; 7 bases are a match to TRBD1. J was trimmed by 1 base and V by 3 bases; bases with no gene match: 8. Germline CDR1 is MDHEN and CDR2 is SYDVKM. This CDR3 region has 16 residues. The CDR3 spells CASSFYRQGGNYGYTF. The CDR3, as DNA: TGTGCCAGCAGTTTCTACCGACAGGGAGGTAACTATGGCTACACCTTC.

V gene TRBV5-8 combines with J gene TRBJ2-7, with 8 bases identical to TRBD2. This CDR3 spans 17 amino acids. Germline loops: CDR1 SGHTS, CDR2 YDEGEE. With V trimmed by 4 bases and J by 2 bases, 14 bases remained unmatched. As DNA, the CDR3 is TGTGCCAGCAGCCTGCCGGGACTAGTAGAATCCCCCTACGAGCAGTACTTC. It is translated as CASSLPGLVESPYEQYF. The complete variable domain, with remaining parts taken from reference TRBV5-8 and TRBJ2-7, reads EAGVTQSPTHLIKTRGQQATLRCSPISGHTSVYWYQQALGLGLQFLLWYDEGEERNRGNFPPRFSGRQFPNYSSELNVNALELEDSALYLCASSLPGLVESPYEQYFGPGTRLTVT.

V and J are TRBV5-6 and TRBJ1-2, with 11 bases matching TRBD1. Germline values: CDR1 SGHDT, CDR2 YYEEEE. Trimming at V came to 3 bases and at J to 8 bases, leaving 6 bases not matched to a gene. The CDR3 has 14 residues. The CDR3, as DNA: TGTGCCAGCAGCTGGGGGACAGGGGGAAGCGGCTACACCTTC. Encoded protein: CASSWGTGGSGYTF.

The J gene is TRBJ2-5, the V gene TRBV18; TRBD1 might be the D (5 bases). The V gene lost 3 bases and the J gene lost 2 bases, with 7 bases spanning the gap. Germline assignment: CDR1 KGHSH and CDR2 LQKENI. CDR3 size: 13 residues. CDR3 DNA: TGTGCCAGCTCACCGACAGAGCAAGAGACCCAGTACTTC. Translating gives CASSPTEQETQYF.

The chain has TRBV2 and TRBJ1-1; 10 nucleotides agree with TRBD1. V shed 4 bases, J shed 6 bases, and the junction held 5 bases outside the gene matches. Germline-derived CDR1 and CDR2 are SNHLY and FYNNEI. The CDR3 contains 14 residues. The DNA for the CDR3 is TGTGCCAGCAGTGGGGACAGGGGTAGGGCTGAAGCTTTCTTT. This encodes CASSGDRGRAEAFF.

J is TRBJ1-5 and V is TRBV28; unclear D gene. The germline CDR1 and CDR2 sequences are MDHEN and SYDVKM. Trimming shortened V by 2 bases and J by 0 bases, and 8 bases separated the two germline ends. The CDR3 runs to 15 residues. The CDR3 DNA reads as TGTGCCAGCAGTTTAAGCCGAATTAGCAATCAGCCCCAGCATTTT. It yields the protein CASSLSRISNQPQHF. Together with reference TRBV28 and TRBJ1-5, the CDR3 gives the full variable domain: DVKVTQSSRYLVKRTGEKVFLECVQDMDHENMFWYRQDPGLGLRLIYFSYDVKMKEKGDIPEGYSVSREKKERFSLILESASTNQTSMYLCASSLSRISNQPQHFGDGTRLSIL.

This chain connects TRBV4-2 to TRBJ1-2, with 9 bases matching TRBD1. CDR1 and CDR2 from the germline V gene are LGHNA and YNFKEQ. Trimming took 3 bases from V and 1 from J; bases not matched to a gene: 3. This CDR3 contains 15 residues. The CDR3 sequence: CASSQGQGVNYGYTF. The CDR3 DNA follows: TGTGCCAGCAGCCAGGGACAGGGTGTTAACTATGGCTACACCTTC.

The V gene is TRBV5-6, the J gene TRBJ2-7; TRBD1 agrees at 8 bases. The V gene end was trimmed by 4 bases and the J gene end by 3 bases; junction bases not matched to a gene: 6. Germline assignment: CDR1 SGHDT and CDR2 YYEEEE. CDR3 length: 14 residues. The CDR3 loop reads CASSEDRGSYEQYF. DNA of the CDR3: TGTGCCAGCAGCGAAGACAGGGGCAGCTACGAGCAGTACTTC. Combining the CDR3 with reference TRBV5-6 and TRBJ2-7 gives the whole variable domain DAGVTQSPTHLIKTRGQQVTLRCSPKSGHDTVSWYQQALGQGPQFIFQYYEEEERQRGNFPDRFSGHQFPNYSSELNVNALLLGDSALYLCASSEDRGSYEQYFGPGTRLTVT.

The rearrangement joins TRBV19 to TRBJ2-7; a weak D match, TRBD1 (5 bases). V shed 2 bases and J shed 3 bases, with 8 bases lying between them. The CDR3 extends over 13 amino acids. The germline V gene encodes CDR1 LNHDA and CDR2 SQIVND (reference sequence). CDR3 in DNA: TGTGCCAGTAGTATACACCAGGGCTACGAGCAGTACTTC. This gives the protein CASSIHQGYEQYF.

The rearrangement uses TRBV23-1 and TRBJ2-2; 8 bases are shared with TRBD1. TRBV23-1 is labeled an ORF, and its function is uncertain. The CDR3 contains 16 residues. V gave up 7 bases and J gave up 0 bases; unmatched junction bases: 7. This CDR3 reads CASKSGQVANTGELFF. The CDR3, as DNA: TGCGCCAGCAAATCGGGACAGGTCGCGAACACCGGGGAGCTGTTTTTT.

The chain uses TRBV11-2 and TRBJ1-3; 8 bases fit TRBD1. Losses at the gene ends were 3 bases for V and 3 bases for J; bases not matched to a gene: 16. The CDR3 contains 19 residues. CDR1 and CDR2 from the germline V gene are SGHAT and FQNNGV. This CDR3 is CASSLSPRQGRAFGNTIYF. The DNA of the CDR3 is TGTGCCAGCAGCTTGTCCCCTAGACAGGGGAGGGCTTTTGGAAACACCATATATTTT. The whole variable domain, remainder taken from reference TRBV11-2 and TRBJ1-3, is EAGVAQSPRYKIIEKRQSVAFWCNPISGHATLYWYQQILGQGPKLLIQFQNNGVVDDSQLPKDRFSAERLKGVDSTLKIQPAKLEDSAVYLCASSLSPRQGRAFGNTIYFGEGSWLTVV.

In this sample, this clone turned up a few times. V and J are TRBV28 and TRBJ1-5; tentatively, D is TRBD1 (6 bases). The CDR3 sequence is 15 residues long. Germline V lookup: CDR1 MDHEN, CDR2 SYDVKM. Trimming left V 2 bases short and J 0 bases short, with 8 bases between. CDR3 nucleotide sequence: TGTGCCAGCAGTTTAGGGGGCTCTAGCAATCAGCCCCAGCATTTT. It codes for CASSLGGSSNQPQHF.

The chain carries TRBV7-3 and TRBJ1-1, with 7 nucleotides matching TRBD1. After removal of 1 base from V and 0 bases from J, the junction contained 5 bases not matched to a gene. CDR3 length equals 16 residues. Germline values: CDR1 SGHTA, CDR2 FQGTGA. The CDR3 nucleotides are TGTGCCAGCAGCTTAATGGCAGGGGGGATGAACACTGAAGCTTTCTTT. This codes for CASSLMAGGMNTEAFF.

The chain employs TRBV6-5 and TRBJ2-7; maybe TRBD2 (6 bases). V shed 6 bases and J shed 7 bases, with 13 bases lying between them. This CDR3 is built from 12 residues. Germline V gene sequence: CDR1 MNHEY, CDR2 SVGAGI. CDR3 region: CASSGGPKEQYF. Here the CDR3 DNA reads TGTGCCAGCAGCGGGGGACCGAAAGAGCAGTACTTC.

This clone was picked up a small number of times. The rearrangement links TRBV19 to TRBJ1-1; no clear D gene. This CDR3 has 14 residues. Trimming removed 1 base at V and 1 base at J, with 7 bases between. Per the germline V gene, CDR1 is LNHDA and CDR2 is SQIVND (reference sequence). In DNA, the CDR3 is TGTGCCAGTAGTATAGTCCGGGAGAACACTGAAGCTTTCTTT. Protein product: CASSIVRENTEAFF.

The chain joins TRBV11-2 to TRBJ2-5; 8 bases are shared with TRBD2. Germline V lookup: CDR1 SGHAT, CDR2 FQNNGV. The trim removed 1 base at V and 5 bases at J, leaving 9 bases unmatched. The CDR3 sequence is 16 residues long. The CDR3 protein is CASSLGVSGAVETQYF. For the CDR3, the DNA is TGTGCCAGCAGCTTAGGGGTTAGCGGGGCCGTCGAGACCCAGTACTTC.

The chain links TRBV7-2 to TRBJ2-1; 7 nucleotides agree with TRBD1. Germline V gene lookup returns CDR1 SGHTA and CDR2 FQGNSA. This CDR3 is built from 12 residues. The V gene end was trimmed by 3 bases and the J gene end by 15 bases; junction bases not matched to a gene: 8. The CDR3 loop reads CASSFPPDRLFF. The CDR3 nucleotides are TGTGCCAGCAGCTTCCCACCGGACAGGCTGTTCTTC.

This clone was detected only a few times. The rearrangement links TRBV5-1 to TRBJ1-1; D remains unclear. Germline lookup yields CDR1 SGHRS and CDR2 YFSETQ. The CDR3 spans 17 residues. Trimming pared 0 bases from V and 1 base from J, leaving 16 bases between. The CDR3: CASSLGLQPTKNTEAFF. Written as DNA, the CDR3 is TGCGCCAGCAGCTTGGGCCTCCAACCCACTAAGAACACTGAAGCTTTCTTT.

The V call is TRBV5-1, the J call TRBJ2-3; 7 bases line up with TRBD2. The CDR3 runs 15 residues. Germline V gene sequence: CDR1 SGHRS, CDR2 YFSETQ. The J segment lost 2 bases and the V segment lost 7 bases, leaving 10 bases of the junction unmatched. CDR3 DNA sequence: TGCGCCAGCTATGCGGGACTAACAAACACAGATACGCAGTATTTT. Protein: CASYAGLTNTDTQYF.

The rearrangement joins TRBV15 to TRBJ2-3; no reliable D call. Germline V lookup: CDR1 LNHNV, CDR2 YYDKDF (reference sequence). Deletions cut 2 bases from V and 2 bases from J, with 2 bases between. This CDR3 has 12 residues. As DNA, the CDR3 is TGTGCCACCAGCAGATACACAGATACGCAGTATTTT. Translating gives CATSRYTDTQYF.

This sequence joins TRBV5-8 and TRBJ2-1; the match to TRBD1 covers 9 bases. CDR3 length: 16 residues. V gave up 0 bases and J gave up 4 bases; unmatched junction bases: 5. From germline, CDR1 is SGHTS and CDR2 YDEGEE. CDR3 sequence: CASSLVRGQGYNEQFF. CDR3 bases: TGTGCCAGCAGCTTGGTACGCGGACAGGGGTACAATGAGCAGTTCTTC.

CDR3 in DNA: TGTGCCAGCAGTTTATGGGGACAGAGGAATGAGCAGTTCTTC. It codes for CASSLWGQRNEQFF. J is TRBJ2-1 and V is TRBV27; 7 nucleotides align to TRBD1. Germline V gene data show CDR1 as MNHEY and CDR2 as SMNVEV (reference sequence). V was pared by 1 base and J by 7 bases, with 4 bases of the junction left unmatched. This CDR3 contains 14 residues.

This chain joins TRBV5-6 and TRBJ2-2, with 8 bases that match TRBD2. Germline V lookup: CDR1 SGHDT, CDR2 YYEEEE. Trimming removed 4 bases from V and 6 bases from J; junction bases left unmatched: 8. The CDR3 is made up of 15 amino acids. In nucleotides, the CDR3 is TGTGCCAGCAGCGCCACGGGGCGGGGGGCCGGGGAGCTGTTTTTT. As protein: CASSATGRGAGELFF.

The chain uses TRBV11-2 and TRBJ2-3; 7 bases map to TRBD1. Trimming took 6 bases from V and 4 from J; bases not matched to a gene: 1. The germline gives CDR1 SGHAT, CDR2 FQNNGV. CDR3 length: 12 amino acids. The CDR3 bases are TGTGCCAGCAGTCAGGGGGCAGATACGCAGTATTTT. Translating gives CASSQGADTQYF.

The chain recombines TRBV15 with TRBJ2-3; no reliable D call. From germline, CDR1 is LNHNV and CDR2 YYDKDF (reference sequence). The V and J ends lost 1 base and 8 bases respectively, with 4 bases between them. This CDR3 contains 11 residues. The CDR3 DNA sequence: TGTGCCACCAGCAGAGTGAGTACGCAGTATTTT. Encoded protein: CATSRVSTQYF.

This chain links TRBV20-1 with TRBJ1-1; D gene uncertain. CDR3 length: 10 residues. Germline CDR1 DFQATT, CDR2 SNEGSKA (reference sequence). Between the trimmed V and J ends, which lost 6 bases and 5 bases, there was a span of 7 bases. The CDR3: CSARETEAFF. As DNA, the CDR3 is TGCAGTGCCCGGGAGACTGAAGCTTTCTTT.